These 4 T cell receptor beta chains were sequenced from one sample in a study of blood T cell repertoires in COVID-19. Produced via immunoSEQ multiplex PCR; TCRdb's table is partial and in-frame only. The data contain over 200,000 clones, around 89% of them singletons. Sequencing was carried out using PBMCs or T cells enriched from blood (not recorded which). These receptor sequences come from a man between 35 and 55 years old who had recovered from COVID-19.

This clone was observed a handful of times. The chain links TRBV6-2 or TRBV6-3 to TRBJ2-3; 14 bases line up with TRBD2. Germline values: CDR1 MNHEY, CDR2 SVGEGT. The CDR3 has 17 amino acids. V lost 6 bases, J lost 4 bases, and 9 bases stayed unmatched. This CDR3 reads CASSDPGLAGVADTQYF. In nucleotides, the CDR3 is TGTGCCAGCAGCGATCCGGGACTAGCGGGAGTTGCAGATACGCAGTATTTT.

The rearrangement joins TRBV6-5 to TRBJ2-2; no clear D. The CDR3 is 15 amino acids. Germline CDR1 MNHEY, CDR2 SVGAGI. Deletions cut 4 bases from V and 5 bases from J, with 14 bases between. CDR3 coding DNA: TGTGCCAGCAGTTCACCTCCCCCCGGGACCGGGGAGCTGTTTTTT. It encodes CASSSPPPGTGELFF.

The chain joins TRBV25-1 to TRBJ2-2; TRBD1 matches 9 bases. CDR3 length: 16 amino acids. J lost 5 bases, V lost 2 bases, and 6 bases had no gene match. Per germline, CDR1 MGHDK and CDR2 SYGVNS. The chain's CDR3 is CASSEPGTGHTGELFF. The CDR3 nucleotides read TGTGCCAGCAGTGAACCCGGGACAGGGCATACCGGGGAGCTGTTTTTT.

This clone was seen once. The same CDR3 arises from other DNA sequences in this sample as well. The chain uses TRBV5-1 and TRBJ1-2; 8 nucleotides line up with TRBD1. After removal of 0 bases from V and 2 bases from J, the junction contained 0 bases not matched to a gene. There are 14 residues in the CDR3. The germline CDR1 and CDR2 sequences are SGHRS and YFSETQ. CDR3 loop: CASSLGQGNYGYTF. In DNA, the CDR3 is TGCGCCAGCAGCTTGGGACAGGGGAACTATGGCTACACCTTC.